The 26 T cell receptor beta chains reported below all come from one sample, sequenced in a study of breast tumors, draining lymph nodes, adjacent tissues. One entry per CDR3 protein, called by TCRdb with MiXCR from the multiplex PCR reads. This sample carries roughly 220,000 distinct CDR3 sequences, roughly a third of them seen once, and the ten largest clones take about 3.9%. Axillary draining lymph nodes of breast cancer patients supplied the node samples. Material: axillary lymph node tissue. These receptors came from a female donor with breast cancer. Some clones in this sample may be carry-over from other donors' samples.

This clonotype was seen ten or more times. The rearrangement joins TRBV2 to TRBJ2-1; 7 bases are a match to TRBD2. CDR1 is SNHLY, CDR2 FYNNEI, per germline. This CDR3 region has 11 residues. V shed 3 bases and J 14 bases; nucleotides not matched to a gene: 4. The CDR3 region has the DNA TGTGCCAGCAGTGATAAGCTAGCGGAGTTCTTC. This translates into CASSDKLAEFF.

This clonotype was found many times. The V and J genes are TRBV7-9 and TRBJ2-1, with 11 nucleotides matching TRBD2. The J segment lost 0 bases and the V segment lost 4 bases, leaving 2 bases of the junction unmatched. The V gene's germline CDR1 is SEHNR and CDR2 FQNEAQ (reference sequence). The CDR3 has 16 amino acids. The CDR3: CASSSTSGSSYNEQFF. The CDR3 DNA sequence: TGTGCCAGCAGCTCCACTAGCGGGAGCTCCTACAATGAGCAGTTCTTC.

This clonotype was seen many times. The chain combines TRBV20-1 with TRBJ1-3; no clear D gene. The V end was cut by 4 bases, the J end by 1 base, with 11 bases between. CDR3 length: 14 residues. Germline-derived CDR1 and CDR2 are DFQATT and SNEGSKA (reference sequence). CDR3 protein: CSAMAPGSGNTIYF. Here the CDR3 DNA reads TGCAGTGCTATGGCCCCCGGGTCTGGAAACACCATATATTTT.

This clonotype came up many times. The chain has TRBV20-1 and TRBJ2-3; D is unclear. The length of the CDR3 is 13 residues. CDR1 is DFQATT, CDR2 SNEGSKA, per germline (reference sequence). V was clipped by 3 bases and J by 1 base, with 8 bases between them. The chain's CDR3 is CSASGLRTDTQYF. The CDR3, as DNA: TGCAGTGCTAGTGGGCTCCGCACAGATACGCAGTATTTT.

This clonotype showed up many times. The chain has TRBV20-1 and TRBJ1-3, with a weak D call TRBD1 (5 bases). Looked up from germline, CDR1 is DFQATT and CDR2 is SNEGSKA (reference sequence). The CDR3 length is 13 residues. Trimming took 5 bases from V and 4 from J, leaving 12 bases between them. The DNA for the CDR3 is TGCAGTGCTTTCCCAGGGAGGGGAAACACCATATATTTT. Encoded protein: CSAFPGRGNTIYF.

The gene calls are TRBV9 and TRBJ1-6, with a possible D match to TRBD1 (5 bases). This CDR3 comprises 13 residues. Germline CDR1 is SGDLS and CDR2 is YYNGEE. Trimming left V 1 base short and J 10 bases short, with 9 bases between. DNA for the CDR3: TGTGCCAGCAGCGTACTGGGGCGATCACCCCTCCACTTT. Translation: CASSVLGRSPLHF.

This clonotype was counted at least ten times. The chain has TRBV24-1 and TRBJ2-7; 8 bases line up with TRBD2. Germline CDR1 KGHDR, CDR2 SFDVKD. The V segment lost 1 base and the J segment 0 bases; nucleotides outside the gene matches: 10. CDR3 length: 18 amino acids. Here the CDR3 reads CATSDLGWRSGTSYEQYF. The CDR3 DNA sequence: TGTGCCACCAGTGATTTAGGCTGGCGTAGCGGGACCTCCTACGAGCAGTACTTC.

The J gene is TRBJ2-3, the V gene TRBV12-5, with a tentative D call TRBD1 (6 bases). Germline V CDR1 and CDR2: LGHNT, FRNRAP. V lost 2 bases to trimming and J lost 1 base, with 13 bases between them. The CDR3 is 16 residues long. The CDR3 loop reads CASGLFGRGRTDTQYF. The CDR3 nucleotides read TGTGCTAGTGGTTTGTTCGGCAGGGGACGCACAGATACGCAGTATTTT.

The chain recombines TRBV15 with TRBJ1-2; D is undetermined. V was trimmed by 3 bases and J by 5 bases, leaving 13 bases between them. The CDR3 is made up of 14 amino acids. CDR1 is LNHNV and CDR2 is YYDKDF in the germline V gene (reference sequence). CDR3 residues: CATSSSNVQYGYTF. The CDR3 DNA reads TGTGCCACCAGCAGCTCAAACGTACAGTATGGCTACACCTTC.

This clonotype was counted ten times or more. This chain connects TRBV7-3 to TRBJ2-5, with 11 bases fitting TRBD2. Trimming took 1 base from V and 9 from J; bases not matched to a gene: 13. The CDR3 contains 17 residues. Germline V gene lookup returns CDR1 SGHTA and CDR2 FQGTGA. The CDR3 DNA is TGTGCCAGCAGCTTAATAGCGGGAGGGCCGAACGGTGAGCCCCAGTACTTC. Protein: CASSLIAGGPNGEPQYF.

Many counts were recorded for this clonotype. The chain carries TRBV6-5 and TRBJ2-3; D tentatively fits TRBD1 or TRBD2 (6 bases each). Germline-derived CDR1 and CDR2 are MNHEY and SVGAGI. This CDR3 spans 14 amino acids. V lost 6 bases, J lost 2 bases, and 12 bases lay in between. CDR3 loop: CASRKGGFTDTQYF. The CDR3 nucleotides are TGTGCCAGCAGAAAGGGGGGCTTCACAGATACGCAGTATTTT.

The chain employs TRBV5-4 and TRBJ2-3, with D unclear. From germline, CDR1 is SGHNT and CDR2 YYREEE (reference sequence). The CDR3 sequence is 16 residues long. V was clipped by 4 bases and J by 6 bases, with 21 bases between them. Written as DNA, the CDR3 is TGTGCCAGCAGCCACAATTCTGCGTGGTCCACGGATACGCAGTATTTT. Its protein product is CASSHNSAWSTDTQYF.

The table lists this clonotype with many counts. The gene calls are TRBV6-6 and TRBJ1-2; 10 nucleotides match TRBD1. Germline CDR1 MNHNY, CDR2 SVGAGI (reference sequence). The J segment lost 0 bases and the V segment lost 5 bases, leaving 6 bases of the junction unmatched. CDR3 length: 16 residues. This chain's CDR3 is CASSRTGQGTNYGYTF. CDR3 coding DNA: TGTGCCAGCAGTCGGACGGGACAGGGGACTAACTATGGCTACACCTTC.

This clonotype was seen a few times. Being one base from a much bigger clone, this may be a read error. The CDR3 coding sequence is TGCAGTGCTAGAATGGGGGCTGGGAGCTATGGCTACACCTTC. Its protein product is CSARMGAGSYGYTF. The V call is TRBV20-1, the J call TRBJ1-2; possible D gene TRBD1, 6 bases. V was clipped by 2 bases and J by 4 bases, with 14 bases between them. CDR1 and CDR2 (germline): DFQATT, SNEGSKA (reference sequence). CDR3 length: 14 amino acids.

The table lists this clonotype with many counts. This rearrangement joins TRBV7-9 to TRBJ1-2; 10 bases are shared with TRBD1. V shed 4 bases and J 7 bases; nucleotides not matched to a gene: 9. This CDR3 is 15 amino acids long. The germline CDR1 and CDR2 sequences are SEHNR and FQNEAQ (reference sequence). CDR3 protein: CASSSGTGEQSGYTF. CDR3 nucleotides: TGTGCCAGCAGCTCCGGGACAGGGGAGCAAAGTGGCTACACCTTC.

The rearrangement uses TRBV11-2 and TRBJ1-4; D perhaps matches TRBD1 (5 bases). Germline V gives CDR1 SGHAT, CDR2 FQNNGV. The CDR3 totals 15 residues. V was cut by 1 base and J by 8 bases, with 14 bases left in between. The CDR3 is CASSLAMGGPEKLFF. CDR3 in DNA: TGTGCCAGCAGCTTAGCTATGGGGGGACCGGAAAAACTGTTTTTT.

The table lists this clonotype with many counts. The chain recombines TRBV19 with TRBJ1-3; D gene ambiguous. Germline lookup yields CDR1 LNHDA and CDR2 SQIVND (reference sequence). Trimming pared 9 bases from V and 4 bases from J, leaving 10 bases between. This CDR3 comprises 12 residues. CDR3 sequence reads: CASSGGGNTIYF. CDR3 coding DNA: TGTGCCAGCTCGGGAGGAGGAAACACCATATATTTT.

The table lists this clonotype with many counts. The J gene is TRBJ2-2, the V gene TRBV19; D possibly corresponds to TRBD2 (6 bases). This CDR3 is 15 amino acids long. Germline CDR1 is LNHDA and CDR2 is SQIVND (reference sequence). Trimming removed 6 bases from V and 0 bases from J, with 11 bases in between. Here the CDR3 reads CASRPASANTGELFF. DNA of the CDR3: TGTGCCAGTAGACCTGCTAGCGCGAACACCGGGGAGCTGTTTTTT.

The chain combines TRBV20-1 with TRBJ2-6; maybe TRBD1 (5 bases). V lost 2 bases and J 0 bases, leaving 8 bases between the germline ends. From germline, CDR1 is DFQATT and CDR2 SNEGSKA (reference sequence). The CDR3 is 15 residues long. CDR3 coding DNA: TGCAGTGCTAGAAGGGGCCTCTCTGGGGCCAACGTCCTGACTTTC. This gives the protein CSARRGLSGANVLTF.

In its sample, this clonotype was seen a few times. The chain joins TRBV16 to TRBJ1-2; 7 bases are shared with TRBD1. This CDR3 has 13 residues. Germline assignment: CDR1 KGHSY and CDR2 FQNENV. V was clipped by 0 bases and J by 13 bases; unmatched bases: 8. The CDR3 sequence is CASSQSRGQTFTF. CDR3 bases: TGTGCCAGCAGCCAATCAAGGGGACAGACTTTCACCTTC.

This clonotype was counted once. The chain recombines TRBV20-1 with TRBJ1-2; 10 bases fit TRBD1. The germline CDR1 and CDR2 sequences are DFQATT and SNEGSKA (reference sequence). CDR3 length: 16 residues. Trimming removed 4 bases from V and 6 bases from J; junction bases left unmatched: 14. CDR3 nucleotide sequence: TGCAGTGCTATCAGGGGGCGCGGGACAGGGGATGATGGCTACACCTTC. Its translation: CSAIRGRGTGDDGYTF.

This sequence joins TRBV7-8 and TRBJ2-1; D call uncertain. From germline, CDR1 is SGHVS and CDR2 FQNEAQ. This CDR3 is built from 13 residues. With 5 bases removed from V and 6 bases from J, the gap between germline ends came to 11 bases. The CDR3 DNA reads TGTGCCAGCAGCCCCCGGATCGGCAATGAGCAGTTCTTC. Protein: CASSPRIGNEQFF.

On this clonotype: A read error may produce the germline difference seen at one junction end. This chain connects TRBV20-1 to TRBJ2-5; D is perhaps TRBD2 (6 bases). CDR1 and CDR2 (germline): DFQATT, SNEGSKA (reference sequence). This CDR3 is 11 amino acids long. DNA for the CDR3: TGCAGTGCCATGACGGGGGAGACCCAGTCCTTC. Protein: CSAMTGETQSF.

Comments on this clonotype: Possible read error: a much larger clone is one base away. This rearrangement joins TRBV11-2 to TRBJ2-7; TRBD1 might be the D (6 bases). Trimming took off 5 bases at V and 0 bases at J, with 20 bases between the two ends. Germline CDR1 is SGHAT and CDR2 is FQNNGV. The CDR3 contains 17 residues. CDR3 residues: CASSTPATGILSYEQYF. CDR3 bases: TGTGCCAGCAGCACTCCGGCAACAGGGATCCTCTCCTACGAGCAGTACTTC.

The chain carries TRBV20-1 and TRBJ1-5; no reliable D call. Germline assignment: CDR1 DFQATT and CDR2 SNEGSKA (reference sequence). V was cut by 5 bases and J by 8 bases, with 4 bases left in between. The CDR3 has 9 residues. The CDR3 loop reads CSALEPQHF. For the CDR3, the DNA is TGCAGTGCTTTGGAGCCCCAGCATTTT.

This clonotype was detected many times. This chain uses TRBV2 with TRBJ2-5; TRBD2 matches 8 bases. The CDR3 is 16 residues long. Germline loops: CDR1 SNHLY, CDR2 FYNNEI. With 6 bases clipped from V and 4 bases from J, the junction kept 13 bases outside the gene matches. This CDR3 is CASSPHPGLVLETQYF. The CDR3 coding sequence is TGTGCCAGCAGCCCCCATCCGGGACTAGTTCTAGAGACCCAGTACTTC.